The 10 T cell receptor beta chains given below trace back to one sample, sequenced in a study of T cells after posttransplantation cyclophosphamide. Cyclophosphamide on days +3 and +4 followed busulfan-fludarabine conditioning and a marrow graft. Some clones are missing from TCRdb's copy, which holds only in-frame ones; the method was immunoSEQ multiplex PCR. Listed here are about 25,000 clones without any singletons, the top ten holding 1.5% to 2%. The source was PBMCs, collected after allogeneic stem cell transplant with posttransplant cyclophosphamide. The source of these receptors is a male patient under 35 who received an allogeneic stem cell transplant from a related donor, was CMV-positive, and had no GVHD. The graft donor may have contributed some T cells.

CDR3 sequence: CASSQVGRGIQETQYF. The CDR3 nucleotides read TGTGCCAGCAGCCAGGTAGGGCGAGGGATTCAAGAGACCCAGTACTTC. This chain links TRBV5-4 with TRBJ2-5, with D perhaps TRBD2 (5 bases). The germline V gene has CDR1 SGHNT and CDR2 YYREEE (reference sequence). The V end was cut by 4 bases, the J end by 2 bases, with 18 bases between. This CDR3 is 16 amino acids long.

This clone was recorded at least ten times. The V gene is TRBV18, the J gene TRBJ2-2; D call uncertain. There are 11 residues in the CDR3. V gave up 3 bases and J gave up 6 bases, with 2 bases separating them. Germline assignment: CDR1 KGHSH and CDR2 LQKENI. CDR3 sequence reads: CASSPSGELFF. The CDR3 DNA is TGTGCCAGCTCACCCTCCGGGGAGCTGTTTTTT. The entire variable domain, with the rest obtained from reference TRBV18 and TRBJ2-2, is as follows: NAGVMQNPRHLVRRRGQEARLRCSPMKGHSHVYWYRQLPEEGLKFMVYLQKENIIDESGMPKERFSAEFPKEGPSILRIQQVVRGDSAAYFCASSPSGELFFGEGSRLTVL.

This clone has at least ten counts. The chain carries TRBV28 and TRBJ2-5; TRBD2 agrees at 8 bases. In germline, CDR1 is MDHEN, CDR2 SYDVKM. J lost 7 bases, V lost 7 bases, and 14 bases had no gene match. The CDR3 is 15 residues long. Here the CDR3 reads CASMGAQAGAGTQYF. In nucleotides, the CDR3 is TGTGCCAGCATGGGGGCACAAGCGGGGGCTGGGACCCAGTACTTC.

This clone was recorded at least ten times. CDR3 amino acids: CASSPSNRVSGELFF. The CDR3 nucleotides read TGTGCCAGCTCACCATCAAACAGGGTGTCCGGGGAGCTGTTTTTT. The chain couples TRBV18 to TRBJ2-2, with D perhaps matching TRBD1 (6 bases). Germline assignment: CDR1 KGHSH and CDR2 LQKENI. V gave up 2 bases and J gave up 6 bases, with 13 bases separating them. The CDR3 is 15 residues long.

This clone has a count of ten or more. This chain uses TRBV28 with TRBJ1-5; D is possibly TRBD1 (5 bases). CDR3 length: 16 residues. V gave up 4 bases and J gave up 0 bases, with 13 bases separating them. Germline assignment: CDR1 MDHEN and CDR2 SYDVKM. For the CDR3, the DNA is TGTGCCAGCAGTTCAAGAGCAACAGGTAGCAATCAGCCCCAGCATTTT. Amino acid sequence: CASSSRATGSNQPQHF.

This clone is labeled as medium-sized. The J gene is TRBJ2-2, the V gene TRBV2; 9 bases fit TRBD1. With 4 bases clipped from V and 3 bases from J, the junction kept 12 bases outside the gene matches. CDR1 SNHLY and CDR2 FYNNEI come from the germline V gene. The CDR3 has 18 residues. The CDR3 here is CASSGVHRGRGDTGELFF. CDR3 bases: TGTGCCAGCAGTGGGGTCCACAGGGGGCGCGGGGACACCGGGGAGCTGTTTTTT. The complete variable domain, with remaining parts taken from reference TRBV2 and TRBJ2-2, reads EPEVTQTPSHQVTQMGQEVILRCVPISNHLYFYWYRQILGQKVEFLVSFYNNEISEKSEIFDDQFSVERPDGSNFTLKIRSTKLEDSAMYFCASSGVHRGRGDTGELFFGEGSRLTVL.

This clone was picked up many times. V gene TRBV4-2 combines with J gene TRBJ2-3; 10 bases agree with TRBD2. V lost 3 bases to trimming and J lost 2 bases; unmatched junction nucleotides: 5. CDR1 and CDR2 (germline): LGHNA, YNFKEQ. The CDR3 is 16 amino acids. The CDR3 spells CASSHEAGGATDTQYF. The DNA of the CDR3 is TGTGCCAGCAGCCACGAAGCGGGAGGGGCCACAGATACGCAGTATTTT.

In its sample, this clone was seen many times. The J gene is TRBJ2-7, the V gene TRBV5-1; TRBD1 agrees at 9 bases. V trimming: 3 bases; J trimming: 0 bases; junction bases outside the gene matches: 10. The CDR3 covers 17 residues. Germline CDR1 and CDR2: SGHRS and YFSETQ. The CDR3, as DNA: TGCGCCAGCAGCTATATCCTAGGACAGGGGAGCTCCTACGAGCAGTACTTC. It specifies CASSYILGQGSSYEQYF.

J is TRBJ2-5 and V is TRBV14; D is unresolved. The DNA end lines up better with TRBJ2-7; the J call may be wrong. This CDR3 comprises 12 residues. Germline V gives CDR1 SGHDN, CDR2 FVKESK. The CDR3 spells CASSQDGHEQYF. Written as DNA, the CDR3 is TGTGCCAGCAGCCAAGATGGGCACGAGCAGTACTTC.

This clone was seen repeatedly, ten times or more. The chain employs TRBV7-3 and TRBJ1-1; TRBD1 might be the D (5 bases). With 5 bases removed from V and 4 bases from J, the gap between germline ends came to 11 bases. In germline, CDR1 is SGHTA, CDR2 FQGTGA. This CDR3 is 13 amino acids long. CDR3 protein: CASSRGFGTEAFF. Here the CDR3 DNA reads TGTGCCAGCAGCCGGGGGTTTGGCACTGAAGCTTTCTTT. Complete variable domain (other parts from reference TRBV7-3 and TRBJ1-1): GAGVSQTPSNKVTEKGKYVELRCDPISGHTALYWYRQSLGQGPEFLIYFQGTGAADDSGLPNDRFFAVRPEGSVSTLKIQRTERGDSAVYLCASSRGFGTEAFFGQGTRLTVV.